One TCR beta chain is described in this entry. The target antigen is unknown. This entry comes from a study of cytotoxic CD8 clonotypes in ibrutinib-treated CLL. Across the study: The group held 11 relapsed/refractory and 15 treatment-naive patients, with some 17 IGHV unmutated. Samples yielded averages of about 250,000 productive templates and over 90,000 productive rearrangements.

This CDR3 comprises 15 residues. V lost 2 bases and J lost 5, with 13 bases in between. The germline V gene encodes CDR1 SGDLS and CDR2 YYNGEE. Findings and limits, study-wide: The study found clonality rose at ibrutinib response, then fell toward baseline at progression.

The assay was immunoSEQ multiplex PCR, and TCRdb's table has in-frame clones only and misses some. The repertoire includes around 310,000 clones, about 77% of them detected once, and approximately 7% sits in the top ten. The rearrangement links TRBV9 to TRBJ2-2; no firm D call. The sequences come from PBMCs, collected before ibrutinib treatment. The sequence came from a human donor with chronic lymphocytic leukemia. CDR3 residues: CASSVLGSFTGELFF. In DNA form, the CDR3 reads TGTGCCAGCAGCGTGCTTGGGTCCTTTACCGGGGAGCTGTTTTTT.